This record concerns one T cell receptor beta chain sequence. No antigen is known for it. The record originates from a study of graft-versus-host responses after intestinal transplantation. As for the study in general: Anti-thymocyte globulin served as induction for all recipients, who then took tacrolimus and steroids for approximately 3 years. Broader study findings: Circulating GvH clone levels at their peak were associated with HvG declines (early post-transplant). In recipient marrow, GvH clones were found, and some appeared first in ileum or blood.

Sequenced by immunoSEQ multiplex PCR; TCRdb stores in-frame clones only, minus some. Among under 100,000 clones, 94% were seen once, and the ten largest hold 0.15% to 0.2%. The CDR3 covers 14 residues. The junction had 10 bases not matched to a gene; V was cut back by 8 bases and J by 6 bases. The germline CDR1 and CDR2 sequences are MNHNS and SASEGT. This chain links TRBV6-1 with TRBJ1-5, with 7 bases lining up with TRBD1. Sequenced here: unstimulated CD4+ T cells sorted from spleen or lymph node cells, sampled before transplant. The receptor was derived from a human donor who was the organ donor for an intestinal transplant. In DNA, the CDR3 is TGTGCCAGCGGACGGCCAGGGGGGCCTCAGCCCCAGCATTTT. Residues: CASGRPGGPQPQHF.